The next 17 T cell receptor beta chains were all read from a single sample in a study of cytomegalovirus exposure and HLA in healthy donors (dated by TCRdb to about 2017). Library prep was done by the immunoSEQ multiplex PCR assay. TCRdb's version of the immuneACCESS table is confined to in-frame rearrangements and falls short of the full clone set. An unresolved V gene accounts for under half of the shortfall where checked; the remainder is of unknown origin. This sample holds over 200,000 clones; approximately 86% were observed only once. 2.5% to 3.5% of the sample lies in the top ten. Input material: PBMCs. These receptors all come from a woman aged 18-29 years in good health and CMV-seronegative.

The chain carries TRBV5-1 and TRBJ1-4; weak D call: TRBD1 (5 bases). CDR3 length: 16 amino acids. With 3 bases removed from V and 2 bases from J, the gap between germline ends came to 14 bases. From germline, CDR1 is SGHRS and CDR2 YFSETQ. In DNA form, the CDR3 reads TGCGCCAGCAGCTCCTTCCCCAGGGATACTAATGAAAAACTGTTTTTT. Translated: CASSSFPRDTNEKLFF. Combining the CDR3 with reference TRBV5-1 and TRBJ1-4 gives the whole variable domain KAGVTQTPRYLIKTRGQQVTLSCSPISGHRSVSWYQQTPGQGLQFLFEYFSETQRNKGNFPGRFSGRQFSNSRSEMNVSTLELGDSALYLCASSSFPRDTNEKLFFGSGTQLSVL.

This clone was found once. Written as DNA, the CDR3 is TGCGCCAGCAGCCAAGATCTGACCACTAGCGGGAGGACTAGCACAGATACGCAGTATTTT. It is translated as CASSQDLTTSGRTSTDTQYF. The V gene is TRBV4-3, the J gene TRBJ2-3; 12 bases match TRBD2. Trimming at V came to 0 bases and at J to 0 bases, leaving 10 bases not matched to a gene. CDR3 length equals 20 residues. Germline CDR1 and CDR2: LGHNA and YSLEER.

This rearrangement joins TRBV19 to TRBJ1-1; 7 bases line up with TRBD1. The J segment lost 5 bases and the V segment lost 6 bases, leaving 12 bases of the junction unmatched. The CDR3 length is 15 residues. The germline CDR1 and CDR2 sequences are LNHDA and SQIVND (reference sequence). CDR3 sequence: CASREEGGAWTEAFF. The DNA of the CDR3 is TGTGCCAGTAGGGAGGAAGGGGGCGCGTGGACTGAAGCTTTCTTT.

V is TRBV6-5 and J is TRBJ2-4; possible D gene TRBD1, 6 bases. Trimming took off 4 bases at V and 1 base at J, with 8 bases between the two ends. The germline V gene has CDR1 MNHEY and CDR2 SVGAGI. The CDR3 spans 14 residues. Written as DNA, the CDR3 is TGTGCCAGCAGTTCCCAGGGGGCCAAAAACATTCAGTACTTC. As protein: CASSSQGAKNIQYF.

This clone was seen a handful of times. V and J are TRBV6-1 and TRBJ1-1; possible D gene TRBD1, 6 bases. CDR3 length equals 14 residues. V was clipped by 7 bases and J by 0 bases, with 12 bases between them. Germline CDR1 MNHNS, CDR2 SASEGT. The CDR3 nucleotides read TGTGCCAGCACCCTGACAGGAATGAACACTGAAGCTTTCTTT. Encoded protein: CASTLTGMNTEAFF.

In its sample, this clone was seen once. This rearrangement joins TRBV7-8 to TRBJ2-7, with 9 positions matching TRBD1. CDR1 and CDR2 (germline): SGHVS, FQNEAQ. The trim removed 1 base at V and 5 bases at J, leaving 6 bases unmatched. This CDR3 is built from 15 residues. CDR3 residues: CASSLDRDRVHEQYF. The DNA of the CDR3 is TGTGCCAGCAGCTTAGACCGGGACAGGGTCCACGAGCAGTACTTC.

In this sample, this clone turned up once. V gene TRBV28 combines with J gene TRBJ1-4; weak D call: TRBD1 (6 bases). Trimming cost V 5 bases and J 9 bases, with 13 bases left between them. Per the germline V gene, CDR1 is MDHEN and CDR2 is SYDVKM. The CDR3 is 13 residues long. In nucleotides, the CDR3 is TGTGCCAGCAGTCGGAGTACAGGGAAAAAACTGTTTTTT. Protein: CASSRSTGKKLFF. The whole variable domain, remainder taken from reference TRBV28 and TRBJ1-4, is DVKVTQSSRYLVKRTGEKVFLECVQDMDHENMFWYRQDPGLGLRLIYFSYDVKMKEKGDIPEGYSVSREKKERFSLILESASTNQTSMYLCASSRSTGKKLFFGSGTQLSVL.

The chain is built from TRBV28 and TRBJ2-1, with D possibly TRBD2 on 7 matching bases. CDR1 is MDHEN and CDR2 is SYDVKM in the germline V gene. The CDR3 length is 18 residues. V lost 6 bases and J 6 bases, leaving 27 bases between the germline ends. CDR3 coding DNA: TGTGCCAGCAGCCTGGCCGGTGGGGGGGCAAAAAGGCCCAATGAGCAGTTCTTC. It is translated as CASSLAGGGAKRPNEQFF.

For this clone: This sample includes further DNA sequences coding for the same CDR3. The V and J genes are TRBV18 and TRBJ1-1; 7 bases match TRBD1. V was pared by 4 bases and J by 1 base, with 0 bases of the junction left unmatched. Germline V gene data show CDR1 as KGHSH and CDR2 as LQKENI. CDR3 length equals 13 residues. The CDR3 DNA reads as TGTGCCAGCTCACGACAGGGGAACACTGAAGCTTTCTTT. The encoded protein is CASSRQGNTEAFF.

V usage is TRBV5-6 and J usage is TRBJ2-5; D call uncertain. Trimming stripped 1 base from V and 0 bases from J, with 16 bases between. The germline V gene encodes CDR1 SGHDT and CDR2 YYEEEE. This CDR3 region has 17 residues. CDR3 in amino acids: CASSLLLGQVNQETQYF. For the CDR3, the DNA is TGTGCCAGCAGCTTGCTTCTTGGCCAGGTAAACCAAGAGACCCAGTACTTC.

The rearrangement joins TRBV9 to TRBJ2-1; 11 nucleotides agree with TRBD2. This CDR3 has 17 amino acids. V lost 0 bases and J lost 9; bases outside the gene matches: 11. Germline V gene data show CDR1 as SGDLS and CDR2 as YYNGEE. The CDR3 nucleotides read TGTGCCAGCAGCGTAGGTCGACTAGCGGGGTTGGTCGGTGAGCAGTTCTTC. Its translation: CASSVGRLAGLVGEQFF.

The chain combines TRBV2 with TRBJ1-4, with D perhaps TRBD1 (6 bases). The CDR3 runs to 13 residues. V was clipped by 5 bases and J by 8 bases, with 12 bases between them. Per the germline V gene, CDR1 is SNHLY and CDR2 is FYNNEI. DNA of the CDR3: TGTGCCAGCAGTACGATAGGACAGGAAAAACTGTTTTTT. Its translation is CASSTIGQEKLFF.

DNA of the CDR3: TGTGCCAGCAGCTCCACCGCCAGGGGGGCTGGCTACACCTTC. It encodes CASSSTARGAGYTF. The chain carries TRBV5-6 and TRBJ1-2; 7 nucleotides agree with TRBD1. With 3 bases clipped from V and 7 bases from J, the junction kept 9 bases outside the gene matches. The CDR3 loop spans 14 amino acids. Germline lookup yields CDR1 SGHDT and CDR2 YYEEEE.

V is TRBV4-2 and J is TRBJ1-2; D is undetermined. V lost 0 bases to trimming and J lost 3 bases, with 5 bases between them. The CDR3 runs to 13 residues. Germline V gene sequence: CDR1 LGHNA, CDR2 YNFKEQ. The CDR3 spells CASSQDTDYGYTF. The CDR3 nucleotides are TGTGCCAGCAGCCAAGATACAGACTATGGCTACACCTTC.

This clone was observed a single time. The V and J genes are TRBV19 and TRBJ2-2, with 9 nucleotides matching TRBD2. V gave up 3 bases and J gave up 2 bases; unmatched junction bases: 13. The germline gives CDR1 LNHDA, CDR2 SQIVND (reference sequence). The CDR3 is made up of 19 amino acids. The CDR3 reads CASSILSSSGGFNTGELFF. The CDR3 nucleotides are TGTGCCAGTAGTATCCTTTCGAGTAGCGGGGGATTTAACACCGGGGAGCTGTTTTTT. The whole variable domain, remainder taken from reference TRBV19 and TRBJ2-2, is DGGITQSPKYLFRKEGQNVTLSCEQNLNHDAMYWYRQDPGQGLRLIYYSQIVNDFQKGDIAEGYSVSREKKESFPLTVTSAQKNPTAFYLCASSILSSSGGFNTGELFFGEGSRLTVL.

In its sample, this clone was seen once. The V and J genes are TRBV7-2 and TRBJ2-7; D is undetermined. Deletions cut 2 bases from V and 2 bases from J, with 7 bases between. This CDR3 region has 13 residues. The germline gives CDR1 SGHTA, CDR2 FQGNSA. The CDR3 sequence is CASSLFLTYEQYF. CDR3 nucleotides: TGTGCCAGCAGCTTATTTCTAACCTACGAGCAGTACTTC.

The chain joins TRBV7-6 to TRBJ1-1, with D maybe TRBD1 (5 bases). The germline V and J ends were trimmed by 1 base and 1 base, with 10 bases remaining between them. Germline V gene data show CDR1 as SGHVS and CDR2 as FNYEAQ. The CDR3 runs to 15 residues. DNA for the CDR3: TGTGCCAGCAGCTTAGAGTTGGGGGGGAACACTGAAGCTTTCTTT. The encoded protein is CASSLELGGNTEAFF.